This TCR beta chain came from a study of T cell responses to AZD1222 COVID-19 vaccine. Study as a whole: Pooled samples include second doses given at about 4 or 12 weeks.

Findings and caveats of the study: Nearly half of spike-specific TCRs reportedly target variant regions that are unmutated in the B.1.351 and B.1.1.7 variants.

This clone was recorded only once. Its antigen remains unidentified. Profiled with immunoSEQ multiplex PCR; TCRdb holds only in-frame clones, not every one. The sample carries around 120,000 clones, roughly 88% recorded once. The CDR3 has 15 residues. The V gene lost 5 bases and the J gene lost 5 bases, with 16 bases spanning the gap. Looked up from germline, CDR1 is LGHNT and CDR2 is FRNRAP. The sequences come from peripheral blood, collected on day 0 of AZD1222 vaccination. The receptor was isolated from an adult in good health. This chain joins TRBV12-5 and TRBJ2-1, with a tentative D call TRBD1 (5 bases). The CDR3 DNA is TGTGCTAGTGGTCCCATGGGATACAGGAACAATGAGCAGTTCTTC. Its protein is CASGPMGYRNNEQFF. The whole variable domain, filled in from reference TRBV12-5 and TRBJ2-1, reads DARVTQTPRHKVTEMGQEVTMRCQPILGHNTVFWYRQTMMQGLELLAYFRNRAPLDDSGMPKDRFSAEMPDATLATLKIQPSEPRDSAVYFCASGPMGYRNNEQFFGPGTRLTVL.